This T cell receptor beta chain was identified in a study of response to subunit inactivated influenza vaccine. Trimming took 5 bases from V and 1 from J; bases not matched to a gene: 8. This CDR3 is built from 15 residues. The germline CDR1 and CDR2 sequences are DFQATT and SNEGSKA (reference sequence). Each CDR3 protein gets one entry after TCRdb re-called the RT-PCR reads with MiXCR. Of roughly 550,000 distinct CDR3 sequences detected, roughly 25% appear once; the ten largest clones hold 2.8%. The sample was also reused in another study, on T cells expressing NK-cell markers. Turning to that study: cDNA encoding TCR beta was synthesized via 5'RACE template switching incorporating UMIs.

V usage is TRBV20-1 and J usage is TRBJ2-7, with TRBD1 matching 10 bases. This specimen was CD4+ T cells sorted from PBMCs, taken 11 to 12 days after vaccination. The clonotype was recovered from a man aged 45 to 65 who received an inactivated influenza vaccine. For the CDR3, the DNA is TGCAGTGCTGATGACCGGGACAGGGGATCCTACGAGCAGTACTTC. Translation gives CSADDRDRGSYEQYF.